This TCR beta chain is from a study of OX40 agonist ivuxolimab in advanced cancers. Study information: Patients were given ivuxolimab, an antibody that agonizes OX40 (CD134). A mean age of around 60 years, range about 20 to 79, was recorded, and approximately 85% were male. Broader study findings: Dose levels from 0.1 to 3.0 mg/kg saw CD4+ and CD8+ blood T cells expand clonally by week 6.

The method was immunoSEQ multiplex PCR; TCRdb's version includes in-frame clones alone and lacks a portion of them. Here the sample spans 96,000 or so clones, 90% being singletons. V lost 2 bases and J 6 bases, leaving 17 bases between the germline ends. Germline CDR1 and CDR2: SNHLY and FYNNEI. The CDR3 spans 15 residues. Sampling of blood occurred at baseline, cycle 4 day 1, and cycle 7 day 1. In regard to this clone: Its antigen is still unknown.

The sequenced sample was CD4+ or CD8+ T cells sorted from blood, obtained in a trial of the OX40 agonist ivuxolimab. The rearrangement joins TRBV2 to TRBJ2-7; D ambiguous. The source of this sequence is an adult with an advanced solid tumor such as melanoma, head and neck, liver or kidney cancer. Here the CDR3 reads CASSEFSGTLVEQYF. CDR3 nucleotide sequence: TGTGCCAGCAGTGAATTTTCTGGAACCCTTGTCGAGCAGTACTTC.